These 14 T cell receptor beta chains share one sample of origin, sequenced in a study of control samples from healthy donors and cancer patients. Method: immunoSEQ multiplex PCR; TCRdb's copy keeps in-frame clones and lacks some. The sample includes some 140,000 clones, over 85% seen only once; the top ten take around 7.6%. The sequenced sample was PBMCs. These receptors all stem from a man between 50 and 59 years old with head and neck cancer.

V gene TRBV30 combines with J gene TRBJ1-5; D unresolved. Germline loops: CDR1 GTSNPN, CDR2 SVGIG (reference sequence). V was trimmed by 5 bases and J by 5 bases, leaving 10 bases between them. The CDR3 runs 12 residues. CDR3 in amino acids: CAWGGGHQPQHF. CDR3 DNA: TGTGCCTGGGGTGGAGGTCATCAGCCCCAGCATTTT. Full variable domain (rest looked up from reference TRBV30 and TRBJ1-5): SQTIHQWPATLVQPVGSPLSLECTVEGTSNPNLYWYRQAAGRGLQLLFYSVGIGQISSEVPQNLSASRPQDRQFILSSKKLLLSDSGFYLCAWGGGHQPQHFGDGTRLSIL.

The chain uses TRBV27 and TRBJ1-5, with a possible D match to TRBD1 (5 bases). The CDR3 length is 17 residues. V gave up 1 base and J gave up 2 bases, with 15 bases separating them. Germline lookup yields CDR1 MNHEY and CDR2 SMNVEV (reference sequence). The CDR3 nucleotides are TGTGCCAGCAGTTTATTTGGGGGAGGTGAGGGCAATCAGCCCCAGCATTTT. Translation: CASSLFGGGEGNQPQHF.

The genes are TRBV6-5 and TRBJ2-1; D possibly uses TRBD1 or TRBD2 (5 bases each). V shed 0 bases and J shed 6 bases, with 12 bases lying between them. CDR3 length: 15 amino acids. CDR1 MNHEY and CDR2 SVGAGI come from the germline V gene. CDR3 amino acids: CASSYSRAGSNEQFF. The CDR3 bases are TGTGCCAGCAGTTACTCGAGGGCAGGGAGCAATGAGCAGTTCTTC.

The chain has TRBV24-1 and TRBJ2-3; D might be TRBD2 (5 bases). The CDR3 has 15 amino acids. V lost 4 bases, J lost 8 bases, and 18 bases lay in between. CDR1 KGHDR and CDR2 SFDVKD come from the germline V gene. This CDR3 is CATSDSVGEQSTQYF. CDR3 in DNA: TGTGCCACCAGTGACTCGGTTGGGGAGCAATCTACGCAGTATTTT.

In DNA form, the CDR3 reads TGTGCCAGCAGTCCCCCAGGGAATCAGCCCCAGCATTTT. This gives the protein CASSPPGNQPQHF. This chain joins TRBV28 and TRBJ1-5; D may be TRBD1 (5 bases). The CDR3 is 13 residues long. Germline loops: CDR1 MDHEN, CDR2 SYDVKM. V was pared by 5 bases and J by 4 bases, with 9 bases between.

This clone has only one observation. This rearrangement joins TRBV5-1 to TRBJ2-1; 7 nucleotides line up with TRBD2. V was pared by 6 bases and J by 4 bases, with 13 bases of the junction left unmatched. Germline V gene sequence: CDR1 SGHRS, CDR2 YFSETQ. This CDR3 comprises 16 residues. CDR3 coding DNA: TGCGCCAGCACCCCCGTACCGGGACTACCATACAATGAGCAGTTCTTC. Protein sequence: CASTPVPGLPYNEQFF. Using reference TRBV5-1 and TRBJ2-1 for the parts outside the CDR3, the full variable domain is KAGVTQTPRYLIKTRGQQVTLSCSPISGHRSVSWYQQTPGQGLQFLFEYFSETQRNKGNFPGRFSGRQFSNSRSEMNVSTLELGDSALYLCASTPVPGLPYNEQFFGPGTRLTVL.

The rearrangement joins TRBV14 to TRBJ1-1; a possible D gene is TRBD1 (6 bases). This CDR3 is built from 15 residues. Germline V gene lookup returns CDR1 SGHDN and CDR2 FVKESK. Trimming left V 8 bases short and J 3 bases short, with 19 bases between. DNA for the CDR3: TGTGCCAGCGCTTCCAGGGGCCTGTTTTACACTGAAGCTTTCTTT. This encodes CASASRGLFYTEAFF.

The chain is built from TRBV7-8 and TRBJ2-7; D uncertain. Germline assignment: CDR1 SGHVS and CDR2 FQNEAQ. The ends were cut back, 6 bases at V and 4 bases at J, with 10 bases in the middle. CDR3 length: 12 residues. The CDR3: CASSQQIYEQYF. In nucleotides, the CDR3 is TGTGCCAGCAGTCAACAGATTTACGAGCAGTACTTC.

DNA for the CDR3: TGTGCCAGCCTTTTGGGAAGGAGCTCCTACGAGCAGTACTTC. Translating gives CASLLGRSSYEQYF. The V call is TRBV7-2, the J call TRBJ2-7; D not certain. CDR1 is SGHTA and CDR2 is FQGNSA in the germline V gene. This CDR3 has 14 residues. V was pared by 8 bases and J by 0 bases, with 14 bases between.

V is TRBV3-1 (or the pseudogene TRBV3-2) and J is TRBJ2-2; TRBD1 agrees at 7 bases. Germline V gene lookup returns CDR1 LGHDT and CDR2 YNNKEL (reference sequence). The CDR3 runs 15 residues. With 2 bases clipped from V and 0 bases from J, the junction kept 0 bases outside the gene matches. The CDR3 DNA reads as TGTGCCAGCAGCCAACAGGGGGCGAACACCGGGGAGCTGTTTTTT. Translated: CASSQQGANTGELFF.

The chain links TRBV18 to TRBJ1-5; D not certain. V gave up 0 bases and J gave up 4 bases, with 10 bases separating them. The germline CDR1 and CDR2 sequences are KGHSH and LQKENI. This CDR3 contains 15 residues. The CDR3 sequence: CASSPPGSLNQPQHF. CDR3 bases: TGTGCCAGCTCACCACCGGGCAGCCTTAATCAGCCCCAGCATTTT.

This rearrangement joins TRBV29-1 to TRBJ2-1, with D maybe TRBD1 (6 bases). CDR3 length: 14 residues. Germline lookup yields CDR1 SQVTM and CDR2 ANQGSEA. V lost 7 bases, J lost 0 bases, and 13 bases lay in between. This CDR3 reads CSAVRGSSYNEQFF. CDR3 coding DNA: TGCAGCGCAGTAAGGGGGAGCTCCTACAATGAGCAGTTCTTC.

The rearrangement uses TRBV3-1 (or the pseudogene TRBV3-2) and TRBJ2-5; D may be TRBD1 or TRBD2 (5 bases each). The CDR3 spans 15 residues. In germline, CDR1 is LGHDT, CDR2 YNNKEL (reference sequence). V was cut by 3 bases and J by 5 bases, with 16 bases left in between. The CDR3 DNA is TGTGCCAGCAGCCACCCCTCGGGACCCCGGGAGACCCAGTACTTC. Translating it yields CASSHPSGPRETQYF.

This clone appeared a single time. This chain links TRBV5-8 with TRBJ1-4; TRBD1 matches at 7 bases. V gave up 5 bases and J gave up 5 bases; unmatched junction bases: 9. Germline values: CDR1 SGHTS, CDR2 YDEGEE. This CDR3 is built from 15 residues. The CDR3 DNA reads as TGTGCCAGCAGGCCCCCCGGGACAGTCAATGAAAAACTGTTTTTT. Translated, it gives CASRPPGTVNEKLFF.